This TCR beta chain was obtained from a study of long-term antiretroviral therapy in people with HIV. Across the study: The immediate-ART recommendation dates to 2015, and the earliest samples predate it by about a decade.

The United States was where all participants with HIV were treated. Losses at the gene ends were 2 bases for V and 4 bases for J; bases not matched to a gene: 0. This CDR3 comprises 12 residues. Germline lookup yields CDR1 SQVTM and CDR2 ANQGSEA. The authors ran the immunoSEQ assay, v3.0, at survey level. Sequencing efforts were directed toward roughly 40,000-50,000 T-cell genomes per sample. The assay was immunoSEQ multiplex PCR, and TCRdb's table has in-frame clones only and misses some. Here the sample spans 23,000 or so clones, under 85% being singletons. The sequencing here drew on unsorted PBMCs, taken 0.4 years after starting antiretroviral therapy. V is TRBV29-1 and J is TRBJ2-7; 9 nucleotides align to TRBD2. This TCR was sampled from a man aged 45-65 years with HIV. The CDR3 DNA follows: TGCAGCGTTGAACTAGCGGGGTACGAGCAGTACTTC. This codes for CSVELAGYEQYF.